This T cell receptor (beta chain) was recovered during a study of shared clonotypes between healthy human individuals. The CDR3 length is 15 residues. Trimming left V 3 bases short and J 0 bases short, with 9 bases between. The germline CDR1 and CDR2 sequences are MNHEY and SVGAGI. Terminally differentiated effector memory CD45RA+ cells were excluded by CCR7 positive selection of CD45RO-negative cells. In the authors' workflow: In the immunoSEQ data, sequences were junction-only and lacked quality scores, so filtering differed. Profiled with immunoSEQ multiplex PCR; TCRdb holds only in-frame clones, not every one. V, J and clone size derive from that table, while D and trimming were established from the DNA sequence. There are hundreds of thousands of clones in the sample; around 96% occur only once, and less than 0.12% lies in the top ten.

Sequencing was done on a sample of naive CD8+ T cells sorted from blood. The chain joins TRBV6-5 to TRBJ2-1; D is ambiguous. The TCR originated in a woman in her twenties or thirties in good health. CDR3 in DNA: TGTGCCAGCAGTTATGGGCACAGCTCCTACAATGAGCAGTTCTTC. It is translated as CASSYGHSSYNEQFF.